This is a list of T cell receptor beta chains from one sample in a study of T cell changes during pregnancy in multiple sclerosis. The assay was immunoSEQ multiplex PCR, and TCRdb's table has in-frame clones only and misses some. The sample carries around 75,000 clones, 90% to 95% recorded once. The material sequenced was CD4+ T cells from peripheral blood mononuclear cells, taken after pregnancy. These receptors originate from a female donor with multiple sclerosis, enrolled in a pregnancy study. Each CDR3 is given with its conserved first and last residue. D genes are given only for firm matches. For some rows the clone size is stated as once, few or many, or as a class when expanded; others skip it.

d_call | j_call | v_call | clone_size | cdr3_nt | cdr3_aa
TRBD2 | TRBJ2-1 | TRBV18 | NA | TGTGCCAGCTCACCAGAGGCGGGAGGGCCTTACGGGCAGTTCTTC | CASSPEAGGPYGQFF
TRBD1 | TRBJ1-2 | TRBV7-2 | NA | TGTGCCAGCAGCTCCCCGTGGACAGGGCCTAACTATGGCTACACCTTC | CASSSPWTGPNYGYTF
TRBD2 | TRBJ2-1 | TRBV7-3 | NA | TGTGCCAGCAGCCCACCGGGACTAGCCCACAATGAGCAGTTCTTC | CASSPPGLAHNEQFF
TRBD1 | TRBJ2-3 | TRBV28 | NA | TGTGCCAGCAGTTTCCAGGGGGGCACAGATACGCAGTATTTT | CASSFQGGTDTQYF
TRBD1 | TRBJ1-1 | TRBV9 | once | TGTGCCAGCAGCGTTGCGATCCGTCCAGGGGGCGGAACGGACACTGAAGCTTTCTTT | CASSVAIRPGGGTDTEAFF
TRBD1 | TRBJ2-1 | TRBV7-2 | NA | TGTGCCAGCAGCTTTACAGGGGACAATGAGCAGTTCTTC | CASSFTGDNEQFF
NA | TRBJ1-2 | TRBV28 | NA | TGTGCCAGCACGTATCCAGGGAACTATGGCTACACCTTC | CASTYPGNYGYTF
NA | TRBJ2-7 | TRBV25-1 | NA | TGTGCCAGCAGTGGAATAAGGGCCGGGACATATATTCCGGCGCAGTACTTC | CASSGIRAGTYIPAQYF
NA | TRBJ2-3 | TRBV19 | NA | TGTGCCAGTAGCCCCGGGAGCACAGATACGCAGTATTTT | CASSPGSTDTQYF
TRBD1 | TRBJ1-2 | TRBV6-4 | NA | TGTGCCAGCAGTGACTCAATTAACAGGGGCGTCCTCGGGAGCTACACCTTC | CASSDSINRGVLGSYTF
NA | TRBJ1-2 | TRBV4-3 | NA | TGCGCCAGCAGCCAAGTTGGGGGGGCCATCGCTGGCTACACCTTC | CASSQVGGAIAGYTF
TRBD1 | TRBJ2-7 | TRBV5-5 | NA | TGTGCCAGCAGCCGGGGACAGGGATTTAGCGAGCAGTACTTC | CASSRGQGFSEQYF
NA | TRBJ1-1 | TRBV6-5 | NA | TGTGCCAGCAGTCCGGACACTGTGAACACTGAAGCTTTCTTT | CASSPDTVNTEAFF
TRBD1 | TRBJ2-7 | TRBV28 | NA | TGTGCCAGCAGTCGGTCGGACAGGGGGACCTACGAGCAGTACTTC | CASSRSDRGTYEQYF
TRBD2 | TRBJ2-7 | TRBV19 | NA | TGTGCCACACAAGTACTAGCGGGAGTCAATAGCGAGCAGTACTTC | CATQVLAGVNSEQYF
TRBD2 | TRBJ2-7 | TRBV19 | NA | TGTGCCAGTAGTATTAGTACTAGCGGCTACTACGAGCAGTACTTC | CASSISTSGYYEQYF
NA | TRBJ2-1 | TRBV19 | NA | TGTGCCGCCCGGAACAGCGCCGGGGATGAGCAGTTCTTC | CAARNSAGDEQFF
NA | TRBJ1-5 | TRBV7-2 | NA | TGTGCCAGCAGTACACAGGGTAATCAGCCCCAGCATTTT | CASSTQGNQPQHF
NA | TRBJ2-3 | TRBV5-4 | NA | TGTGCCAGCAGCTTTGACGGGGGAACAGATACGCAGTATTTT | CASSFDGGTDTQYF
NA | TRBJ2-2 | TRBV18 | NA | TGTGCCAGCTCACCAACCGGGCCGGGAGTTGGTGCCGGGGAGCTGTTTTTT | CASSPTGPGVGAGELFF
NA | TRBJ2-1 | TRBV5-6 | once | TGTGCCAGCAGCTCGACTCTAGCCTACAATGAGCAGTTCTTC | CASSSTLAYNEQFF
TRBD1 | TRBJ2-3 | TRBV4-2 | NA | TGTGCCAGCAGCCGGGACAGGGGAATAGATACGCAGTATTTT | CASSRDRGIDTQYF